A selection of T cell receptor beta chains follows, all from one sample in a study of monozygotic twins with inflammatory bowel disease. For each CDR3 protein, TCRdb gives one entry from its re-call of the 5' RACE reads, without DNA. Its table records some 160,000 distinct CDR3 sequences. The specimen sequenced was blood. These receptors came from a human donor with ulcerative colitis or Crohn's disease, or a healthy co-twin of an affected twin (not recorded which). Each CDR3 is given with its conserved first and last residue. Fields, in order: J gene, V gene, CDR3 protein.

J gene: TRBJ2-2; V gene: TRBV14; CDR3 protein: CASRTHSNTGELFF
J gene: TRBJ2-2; V gene: TRBV9; CDR3 protein: CASGVTPNDAGELFF
J gene: TRBJ1-2; V gene: TRBV5-1; CDR3 protein: CASSPQAGSYHGYTF
J gene: TRBJ2-1; V gene: TRBV15; CDR3 protein: CATRGTSFPLSSYNEQFF
J gene: TRBJ2-7; V gene: TRBV29-1; CDR3 protein: CSVHDRGSYEQYF
J gene: TRBJ2-5; V gene: TRBV15; CDR3 protein: CATSRVGGQETQYF
J gene: TRBJ2-3; V gene: TRBV11-3; CDR3 protein: CASSPRTGETDTQYF
J gene: TRBJ2-1; V gene: TRBV4-3; CDR3 protein: CASSLPLAGGVGNEQFF
J gene: TRBJ2-7; V gene: TRBV5-1; CDR3 protein: CASSGLTSGRRYEQYF
J gene: TRBJ1-5; V gene: TRBV7-2; CDR3 protein: CASSLYGGSSNQPQHF
J gene: TRBJ2-5; V gene: TRBV29-1; CDR3 protein: CSVEGVETQYF
J gene: TRBJ2-7; V gene: TRBV29-1; CDR3 protein: CSVWDRDYEQYF
J gene: TRBJ2-1; V gene: TRBV27; CDR3 protein: CASSRTSGGLNEQFF
J gene: TRBJ1-6; V gene: TRBV3-1; CDR3 protein: CASSHVDSPSSYNSPLHF
J gene: TRBJ2-7; V gene: TRBV5-1; CDR3 protein: CASSPPGKGFHEQYF
J gene: TRBJ1-6; V gene: TRBV7-2; CDR3 protein: CASSLLGVISPLHF
J gene: TRBJ1-1; V gene: TRBV5-4; CDR3 protein: CASSATGMNTEAFF
J gene: TRBJ2-7; V gene: TRBV7-2; CDR3 protein: CASSFADYEQYF
J gene: TRBJ1-1; V gene: TRBV5-6; CDR3 protein: CASSLLHTEAFF
J gene: TRBJ2-1; V gene: TRBV9; CDR3 protein: CASSEEHLLEQFF
J gene: TRBJ2-3; V gene: TRBV4-1; CDR3 protein: CASSQQAVSTDTQYF
J gene: TRBJ1-1; V gene: TRBV11-1; CDR3 protein: CASSLALQGLFMNTEAFF
J gene: TRBJ1-5; V gene: TRBV7-8; CDR3 protein: CASSLDRRQPQHF
J gene: TRBJ2-4; V gene: TRBV5-6; CDR3 protein: CASKSGTAKNIQYF
J gene: TRBJ1-6; V gene: TRBV5-1; CDR3 protein: CASSSQWGSPLHF
J gene: TRBJ1-1; V gene: TRBV5-4; CDR3 protein: CASSLPGGNTEAFF
J gene: TRBJ2-1; V gene: TRBV7-2; CDR3 protein: CASSSPLEGEVDEQFF
J gene: TRBJ1-2; V gene: TRBV7-9; CDR3 protein: CASSYVGERRNTF
J gene: TRBJ1-6; V gene: TRBV5-1; CDR3 protein: CASSLEGDRASPLHF
J gene: TRBJ2-1; V gene: TRBV28; CDR3 protein: CAGGGAPGEQFF
J gene: TRBJ2-1; V gene: TRBV20-1; CDR3 protein: CSARAGSSYNEQFF
J gene: TRBJ2-2; V gene: TRBV6-5; CDR3 protein: CASTPGFTGELFF
J gene: TRBJ2-2; V gene: TRBV6-2/TRBV6-3; CDR3 protein: CASWQTATGELFF
J gene: TRBJ2-2; V gene: TRBV6-5; CDR3 protein: CASSYPLQGTGELFF
J gene: TRBJ1-2; V gene: TRBV5-1; CDR3 protein: CASSLLGQTNYGYTF
J gene: TRBJ2-1; V gene: TRBV5-1; CDR3 protein: CASSLGGSKGNEQFF
J gene: TRBJ2-3; V gene: TRBV5-6; CDR3 protein: CASSLLLFTDTQYF
J gene: TRBJ2-5; V gene: TRBV2; CDR3 protein: CAGGLQETQYF
J gene: TRBJ1-1; V gene: TRBV28; CDR3 protein: CASKWGHTEAFF
J gene: TRBJ1-5; V gene: TRBV9; CDR3 protein: CASSVGGTGYQPQHF
J gene: TRBJ1-6; V gene: TRBV20-1; CDR3 protein: CSARDGRRANSPLHF
J gene: TRBJ1-6; V gene: TRBV9; CDR3 protein: CASSEGTSNSPLHF
J gene: TRBJ2-7; V gene: TRBV12-3/TRBV12-4; CDR3 protein: CASSLGQLSYEQYF
J gene: TRBJ1-6; V gene: TRBV20-1; CDR3 protein: CSASDRGKSPLHF
J gene: TRBJ1-1; V gene: TRBV29-1; CDR3 protein: CSVGGAQGGTEAFF
J gene: TRBJ1-5; V gene: TRBV6-1; CDR3 protein: CASRGQGVVQPQHF
J gene: TRBJ2-7; V gene: TRBV7-9; CDR3 protein: CASSSLNRGSYEQYF
J gene: TRBJ2-5; V gene: TRBV10-3; CDR3 protein: CAISESRTGGYQETQYF
J gene: TRBJ2-1; V gene: TRBV20-1; CDR3 protein: CSARVPGTLNDEQFF
J gene: TRBJ2-6; V gene: TRBV6-1; CDR3 protein: CASRRLSSGANVLTF